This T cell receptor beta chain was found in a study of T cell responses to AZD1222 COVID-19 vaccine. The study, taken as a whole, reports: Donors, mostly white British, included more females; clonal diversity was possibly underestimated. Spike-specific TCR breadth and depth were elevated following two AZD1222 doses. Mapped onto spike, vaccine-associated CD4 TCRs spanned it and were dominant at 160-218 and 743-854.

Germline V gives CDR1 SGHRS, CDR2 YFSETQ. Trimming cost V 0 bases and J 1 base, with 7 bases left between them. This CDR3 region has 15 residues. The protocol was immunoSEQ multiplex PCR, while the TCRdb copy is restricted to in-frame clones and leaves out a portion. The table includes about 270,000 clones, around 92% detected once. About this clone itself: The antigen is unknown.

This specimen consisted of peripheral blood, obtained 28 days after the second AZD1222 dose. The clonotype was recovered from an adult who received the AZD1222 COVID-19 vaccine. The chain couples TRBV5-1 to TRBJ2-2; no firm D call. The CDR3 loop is CASSLEPENTGELFF. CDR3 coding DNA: TGCGCCAGCAGCTTGGAACCCGAGAACACCGGGGAGCTGTTTTTT.